This paragraph covers one TCR beta chain sequence. Clones were read by immunoSEQ multiplex PCR, and TCRdb kept only the in-frame ones, dropping some. This sample has 110,000 to 150,000 clones, with approximately 89% found just once. This sample is drawn from a study of blood T cell repertoires in COVID-19. Trimming cost V 2 bases and J 4 bases, with 18 bases left between them. The germline CDR1 and CDR2 sequences are MNHEY and SMNVEV (reference sequence). The CDR3 has 16 amino acids. The chain links TRBV27 to TRBJ2-7, with D perhaps TRBD2 (6 bases). The sequence was collected from a woman in her 50s with acute or convalescent COVID-19. Material for sequencing was peripheral blood. The CDR3 bases are TGTGCCAGCAGTTTAGTCGCCGGGGGTCTAGGGTACGAGCAGTACTTC. Its translation: CASSLVAGGLGYEQYF.